These 21 T cell receptor beta chains were all obtained from the same sample, sequenced in a study of shared clonotypes between healthy human individuals. Assay: immunoSEQ multiplex PCR; the TCRdb copy retains only in-frame clones and omits some. The sample yields about 2.1 million clones, around 93% seen once. Naive CD8 cells, CD45RO-negative and positively selected for CCR7, excluded terminally differentiated effector memory CD45RA+ cells. The sequenced sample consisted of naive CD8+ T cells from PBMCs. The receptors were gathered from a man aged 18 to 30 in good health. Some clones in this sample may be carry-over from other donors' samples.

The J gene is TRBJ2-5, the V gene TRBV4-1; D remains unclear. This CDR3 is built from 14 residues. Trimming stripped 1 base from V and 2 bases from J, with 8 bases between. Germline V gene sequence: CDR1 MGHRA, CDR2 YSYEKL. The CDR3 bases are TGCGCCAGCAGCCAAGTGTCCCAACAAGAGACCCAGTACTTC. This gives the protein CASSQVSQQETQYF.

This rearrangement joins TRBV27 to TRBJ1-2, with 8 bases aligning to TRBD1. The germline V gene has CDR1 MNHEY and CDR2 SMNVEV (reference sequence). The CDR3 runs to 11 residues. V trimming: 6 bases; J trimming: 8 bases; junction bases outside the gene matches: 2. This chain's CDR3 is CASRGQEGYTF. In DNA form, the CDR3 reads TGTGCCAGCAGGGGACAGGAGGGCTACACCTTC.

V is TRBV4-3 and J is TRBJ2-5; a weak D match, TRBD2 (6 bases). With the DNA end fitting TRBJ2-7 better, the J assignment may be wrong. Germline CDR1 is LGHNA and CDR2 is YSLEER. The CDR3 has 15 amino acids. Written as DNA, the CDR3 is TGCGCCAGCAGCCGCCCCGGGGGAGGCTGCTACGAGCAGTACTTC. Its protein product is CASSRPGGGCYEQYF.

J is TRBJ1-5 and V is TRBV28; TRBD1 aligns across 12 bases. Trimming at V came to 6 bases and at J to 7 bases, leaving 10 bases not matched to a gene. The CDR3 contains 16 residues. The germline V gene encodes CDR1 MDHEN and CDR2 SYDVKM. The CDR3 DNA reads TGTGCCAGCAGCGAGCGGGGACAGGGGGCGTACCAGCCCCAGCATTTT. This gives the protein CASSERGQGAYQPQHF.

With regard to this clone: Other DNA sequences in this specimen translate into the identical CDR3. The chain is built from TRBV9 and TRBJ2-7; tentative D call: TRBD1 (6 bases). The germline V and J ends were trimmed by 0 bases and 3 bases, with 10 bases remaining between them. CDR1 is SGDLS, CDR2 YYNGEE, per germline. The CDR3 contains 14 residues. CDR3 nucleotides: TGTGCCAGCAGCGTAGTACCAGGGGACTACGAGCAGTACTTC. It yields the protein CASSVVPGDYEQYF.

The CDR3 reads CASSLETAGVTDEQFF. In nucleotides, the CDR3 is TGTGCCAGCAGCTTAGAGACAGCGGGAGTAACCGATGAGCAGTTCTTC. This sequence joins TRBV11-3 and TRBJ2-1; the match to TRBD2 covers 8 bases. Germline loops: CDR1 SGHNT, CDR2 YENEEA. V lost 0 bases, J lost 8 bases, and 9 bases stayed unmatched. The CDR3 consists of 16 residues. The full variable domain, with the rest looked up from reference TRBV11-3 and TRBJ2-1, is EAGVVQSPRYKIIEKKQPVAFWCNPISGHNTLYWYLQNLGQGPELLIRYENEEAVDDSQLPKDRFSAERLKGVDSTLKIQPAELGDSAVYLCASSLETAGVTDEQFFGPGTRLTVL.

This CDR3 reads CASSPGRDTDTQYF. The CDR3, as DNA: TGTGCCAGCAGCCCGGGACGGGACACAGATACGCAGTATTTT. V gene TRBV5-6 combines with J gene TRBJ2-3; tentatively, D is TRBD1 or TRBD2 (5 bases each). This CDR3 spans 14 amino acids. Trimming cost V 4 bases and J 2 bases, with 11 bases left between them. The germline gives CDR1 SGHDT, CDR2 YYEEEE.

This chain connects TRBV18 to TRBJ2-3; tentative D call: TRBD1 (6 bases). This CDR3 has 15 residues. V dropped 0 bases and J dropped 2 bases, with 9 bases sitting between them. Germline CDR1 and CDR2: KGHSH and LQKENI. CDR3: CASSPPGQPTDTQYF. The CDR3 DNA sequence: TGTGCCAGCTCACCACCCGGACAGCCCACAGATACGCAGTATTTT. Based on the CDR3 plus reference TRBV18 and TRBJ2-3, the full variable domain is NAGVMQNPRHLVRRRGQEARLRCSPMKGHSHVYWYRQLPEEGLKFMVYLQKENIIDESGMPKERFSAEFPKEGPSILRIQQVVRGDSAAYFCASSPPGQPTDTQYFGPGTRLTVL.

CDR3 nucleotide sequence: TGTGCCAGCAGTGAAGACCGAGGGGGCTCTAATGAAAAACTGTTTTTT. This translates into CASSEDRGGSNEKLFF. The gene calls are TRBV2 and TRBJ1-4, with 7 bases matching TRBD1. V was clipped by 1 base and J by 3 bases; unmatched bases: 5. CDR3 size: 16 residues. Germline CDR1 SNHLY, CDR2 FYNNEI.

The chain carries TRBV5-6 and TRBJ1-3, with TRBD1 as a possible D gene (6 bases). Germline-derived CDR1 and CDR2 are SGHDT and YYEEEE. Trimming left V 2 bases short and J 2 bases short, with 11 bases between. This CDR3 has 15 residues. The CDR3 spells CASSLKQGAGNTIYF. The CDR3, as DNA: TGTGCCAGCAGCTTAAAACAGGGAGCTGGAAACACCATATATTTT.

This chain joins TRBV7-9 and TRBJ1-2; no firm D call. V lost 0 bases to trimming and J lost 8 bases, with 10 bases between them. This CDR3 has 13 residues. From germline, CDR1 is SEHNR and CDR2 FQNEAQ (reference sequence). The CDR3 region has the DNA TGTGCCAGCAGCTTAGCCTTACATATAGGCTACACCTTC. It specifies CASSLALHIGYTF.

The V and J genes are TRBV4-3 and TRBJ2-7; 8 bases line up with TRBD1. The CDR3 length is 14 residues. V dropped 6 bases and J dropped 6; count of bases not matched to a gene: 10. Germline CDR1 and CDR2: LGHNA and YSLEER. CDR3 nucleotide sequence: TGCGCCAGCAGACCGGGACAGGCGTCTCTCGAGCAGTACTTC. Translation gives CASRPGQASLEQYF.

V and J are TRBV11-2 and TRBJ2-1, with 11 bases lining up with TRBD1. Germline CDR1 and CDR2: SGHAT and FQNNGV. Trimming removed 5 bases from V and 4 bases from J; junction bases left unmatched: 7. This CDR3 has 16 residues. CDR3 amino acids: CASSMDRGRGYNEQFF. The CDR3 coding sequence is TGTGCCAGCAGCATGGACAGGGGGCGCGGATACAATGAGCAGTTCTTC.

This chain links TRBV7-9 with TRBJ2-7; the D call may be TRBD1 or TRBD2 (5 bases each). The CDR3 spans 16 residues. The ends were cut back, 5 bases at V and 5 bases at J, with 22 bases in the middle. The germline V gene has CDR1 SEHNR and CDR2 FQNEAQ (reference sequence). The CDR3 is CASSHEGTELFHEQYF. As DNA, the CDR3 is TGTGCCAGCAGCCATGAGGGGACGGAGTTGTTCCACGAGCAGTACTTC. Drawing the rest from reference TRBV7-9 and TRBJ2-7, the complete variable domain is DTGVSQNPRHKITKRGQNVTFRCDPISEHNRLYWYRQTLGQGPEFLTYFQNEAQLEKSRLLSDRFSAERPKGSFSTLEIQRTEQGDSAMYLCASSHEGTELFHEQYFGPGTRLTVT.

This clone was observed once. The V gene is TRBV4-1, the J gene TRBJ2-1; weak D call: TRBD2 (5 bases). The CDR3 sequence is 16 residues long. With 1 base removed from V and 9 bases from J, the gap between germline ends came to 19 bases. Germline V lookup: CDR1 MGHRA, CDR2 YSYEKL. CDR3 DNA sequence: TGCGCCAGCAGCCAAGGCCGAGAGGGCCCCCGAAGTGAGCAGTTCTTC. Translation gives CASSQGREGPRSEQFF.

The chain carries TRBV4-1 and TRBJ1-4; 7 positions agree with TRBD1. Per germline, CDR1 MGHRA and CDR2 YSYEKL. The CDR3 is 17 amino acids. Trimming cost V 3 bases and J 4 bases; bases outside gene matches: 11. The CDR3 reads CASSHLDLTGFNEKLFF. The CDR3 DNA reads as TGCGCCAGCAGCCACCTAGACTTGACAGGGTTTAATGAAAAACTGTTTTTT.

A single count supports this clone. The genes are TRBV10-1 and TRBJ2-5; TRBD2 agrees at 15 bases. The CDR3 runs to 15 residues. Trimming took 2 bases from V and 5 from J; bases not matched to a gene: 0. Germline-derived CDR1 and CDR2 are WNHNN and SYGVQD (reference sequence). The CDR3 reads CASSEGLAGGETQYF. In DNA form, the CDR3 reads TGCGCCAGCAGTGAGGGACTAGCGGGAGGGGAGACCCAGTACTTC.

The chain employs TRBV4-1 and TRBJ2-7; no clear D. Trimming removed 1 base at V and 2 bases at J, with 6 bases between. The CDR3 spans 13 residues. The germline CDR1 and CDR2 sequences are MGHRA and YSYEKL. The CDR3 protein is CASSQGIPYEQYF. The CDR3 region has the DNA TGCGCCAGCAGCCAAGGAATCCCCTACGAGCAGTACTTC.

This clone was found once. Other DNA sequences from this sample encode an identical CDR3 as well. V usage is TRBV9 and J usage is TRBJ2-5; tentative D call: TRBD2 (5 bases). The CDR3 contains 14 residues. Germline V gene lookup returns CDR1 SGDLS and CDR2 YYNGEE. The V and J ends lost 0 bases and 5 bases respectively, with 11 bases between them. The CDR3 is CASSVGGGAETQYF. The CDR3 bases are TGTGCCAGCAGCGTAGGCGGAGGCGCGGAGACCCAGTACTTC.

J is TRBJ2-5 and V is TRBV4-2; 13 bases are shared with TRBD2. The CDR3 loop spans 17 amino acids. CDR1 and CDR2 from the germline V gene are LGHNA and YNFKEQ. The J segment lost 1 base and the V segment lost 1 base, leaving 3 bases of the junction unmatched. CDR3 sequence (DNA): TGTGCCAGCAGCCAAGTCGGGACTAGCGGGGTCCAAGAGACCCAGTACTTC. This codes for CASSQVGTSGVQETQYF.

The chain uses TRBV6-4 and TRBJ1-1; TRBD1 matches 8 bases. The CDR3 extends over 14 amino acids. The trim removed 6 bases at V and 3 bases at J, leaving 6 bases unmatched. Germline CDR1 is MRHNA and CDR2 is SNTAGT. DNA for the CDR3: TGTGCCAGCAGGACAGGGGCGGCGGACACTGAAGCTTTCTTT. Protein sequence: CASRTGAADTEAFF.